This TCR beta chain appears in the sequencing data of a study of T cell responses to AZD1222 COVID-19 vaccine. Here immunoSEQ multiplex PCR was the method, and the copy in TCRdb shows in-frame clones only, minus some. This sample has about 140,000 clones, with 80% to 90% found just once. Germline CDR1 is MRHNA and CDR2 is SNTAGT. Trimming removed 0 bases at V and 9 bases at J, with 12 bases between. The CDR3 length is 14 residues. This rearrangement joins TRBV6-4 to TRBJ1-3; D remains unclear. Sequencing was performed on peripheral blood, taken on day 0 of AZD1222 vaccination. This TCR came from an adult in good health. CDR3 protein: CASSDSPGGGTIYF. The CDR3 DNA reads TGTGCCAGCAGTGACTCCCCAGGCGGAGGCACCATATATTTT.